This T cell receptor (beta chain) was sequenced in a study of T cells in Graves' hyperthyroidism and ophthalmopathy. Points from the study as a whole: The model predicted ophthalmopathy a median around six months before onset. In the analysis, a 13 V-J model separated ophthalmopathy from stable hyperthyroidism.

The TCR beta CDR3 regions underwent amplification using RNA transcripts as the source. The TCR CDR3 first-round RT-PCR relied on the HTBI primer set. TCRdb passed the multiplex PCR reads through MiXCR, listing each CDR3 protein once. The sample includes a few hundred thousand distinct CDR3 sequences, around 20% of them seen just once. Patients aged 18 to 65 had newly diagnosed hyperthyroidism lasting under 2 months. The V and J ends lost 5 bases and 2 bases respectively, with 12 bases between them. The CDR3 spans 13 residues. CDR1 is DFQATT and CDR2 is SNEGSKA in the germline V gene (reference sequence). The sample holds many counts of this clonotype. As yet, its antigen is unknown.

This clonotype originated in a man aged 18 to 30 with Graves' hyperthyroidism. The chain is built from TRBV20-1 and TRBJ1-2; weak D call: TRBD1 (6 bases). The sequenced material came from blood. The CDR3 loop reads CSARRQGNYGYTF. The CDR3 DNA sequence: TGCAGTGCTCGTAGGCAGGGGAACTATGGCTACACCTTC.